The rows below give T cell receptor beta chains drawn from one sample of a study of PD-1 blockade in classical Hodgkin lymphoma. Measured with immunoSEQ multiplex PCR; TCRdb has only the in-frame clones, and not every one. Among about 28,000 clones listed, roughly 75% were seen once. The specimen was peripheral blood mononuclear cells (PBMCs), collected before the fourth cycle of nivolumab. The source of these receptors is a human donor with classical Hodgkin lymphoma. The CDR3 runs from the conserved cysteine through the conserved F or W. A D gene is named only where the DNA matches it firmly. Where a row states a size, it is once, few, many or the class of an expanded clone; other rows omit it.

d_call clone_size j_call v_call cdr3_aa cdr3_nt
TRBD2 NA TRBJ2-7 TRBV7-8 CASSRGTSGRQVVYEQYF TGTGCCAGCAGCCGAGGCACTAGCGGGAGGCAGGTTGTCTACGAGCAGTACTTC
NA NA TRBJ2-2 TRBV28 CASSFRSGAGELFF TGTGCCAGCAGTTTCAGGTCAGGGGCCGGGGAGCTGTTTTTT
TRBD1 NA TRBJ2-2 TRBV14 CASSLFTGTGDTGELFF TGTGCCAGCAGCCTTTTCACCGGGACAGGGGACACCGGGGAGCTGTTTTTT
NA NA TRBJ1-1 TRBV29-1 CSVGGAGDFF TGCAGCGTTGGGGGTGCAGGGGATTTCTTT
NA once TRBJ1-5 TRBV5-4 CASSSGVGQPQHF TGTGCCAGCAGCTCAGGGGTTGGGCAGCCCCAGCATTTT
TRBD2 NA TRBJ2-1 TRBV6-1 CASSEGGRELF TGTGCCAGCAGTGAAGGCGGGAGGGAACTCTTC
NA NA TRBJ1-2 TRBV6-5 CASSQDGSNYGYTF TGTGCCAGCAGTCAGGACGGCTCTAACTATGGCTACACCTTC
NA NA TRBJ2-1 TRBV11-2 CASSLGVGYNEQFF TGTGCCAGCAGCTTAGGCGTAGGCTACAATGAGCAGTTCTTC
NA NA TRBJ2-7 TRBV6-1 CASSDGGYAYEQYF TGTGCCAGCAGTGATGGAGGATACGCCTACGAGCAGTACTTC
NA once TRBJ2-3 TRBV30 CAWSPLGTSTDTQYF TGTGCCTGGAGTCCCCTTGGGACGAGCACAGATACGCAGTATTTT
NA NA TRBJ2-3 TRBV6-5 CASSESGDTQYF TGTGCCAGCAGTGAATCGGGAGATACGCAGTATTTT
TRBD1 NA TRBJ2-2 TRBV7-8 CASSFGTGRNTGELFF TGTGCCAGCAGCTTCGGGACAGGGAGAAACACCGGGGAGCTGTTTTTT
NA NA TRBJ1-1 TRBV27 CASSRIGGNTEAFF TGTGCCAGCAGTCGGATAGGGGGGAACACTGAAGCTTTCTTT
TRBD1 few TRBJ1-1 TRBV29-1 CSARTGNTEAFF TGCAGCGCCAGGACAGGGAACACTGAAGCTTTCTTT
NA NA TRBJ2-7 TRBV6-1 CASSVSPTGLQYF TGTGCCAGCAGTGTTTCTCCGACAGGACTACAGTACTTC
NA NA TRBJ2-5 TRBV5-1 CASSSGRQTQETQYF TGCGCCAGCAGCTCAGGGAGACAGACGCAAGAGACCCAGTACTTC